This T cell receptor beta chain was obtained from a study of PD-L1 blockade in urothelial cancer. Whole-study context: Patients had received 0 to 3 prior chemotherapy regimens.

CDR1 is KGHSH and CDR2 is LQKENI in the germline V gene. The V and J ends lost 2 bases and 4 bases, in that order; junction bases with no gene match: 2. This CDR3 spans 15 amino acids. Assay used: immunoSEQ multiplex PCR; TCRdb lists only in-frame clones, some missing. The top ten hold roughly 12% of the sample, which has more than 60,000 clones, roughly 86% seen once. The study, taken as a whole, reports: Pretreatment TCR clonality in blood under the median foretold superior survival.

This clone appeared a single time. The target antigen is unknown. As to time point: peripheral blood 6 weeks after treatment start. Patients each gave 1 to 8 samples, pretreatment and on-treatment. V usage is TRBV18 and J usage is TRBJ1-3; 10 bases map to TRBD1. Sequences were derived from PBMCs, sampled around atezolizumab (anti-PD-L1) treatment. This receptor was taken from a man in his sixties with urothelial cancer. CDR3 in DNA: TGTGCCAGCTCACCAGCGACAGGGGGCGGAAACACCATATATTTT. Its translation is CASSPATGGGNTIYF.